The 23 T cell receptor beta chains given below trace back to one sample, sequenced in a study of T-cell reconstitution after alpha-beta-depleted transplantation in children. Library preparation (for TCRbeta) was performed with unique molecular identifiers. In TCRdb, the PCR reads were re-called with MiXCR into one record per CDR3 protein. The sample lists approximately 400,000 distinct CDR3 sequences; approximately 10% were seen once. The material was PBMCs from the stem cell graft donor, obtained from the stem cell graft. These receptors all come from a human donor who donated a stem cell graft to a child with acute myeloid leukemia.

This clonotype has only a few counts. The chain combines TRBV20-1 with TRBJ2-4; no clear D gene. Germline CDR1 reads DFQATT; CDR2 reads SNEGSKA (reference sequence). The CDR3 runs 15 residues. V lost 5 bases, J lost 0 bases, and 14 bases lay in between. The CDR3 region is CSADGQSLAKNIQYF. CDR3 DNA sequence: TGCAGTGCTGATGGGCAGTCCTTAGCCAAAAACATTCAGTACTTC.

As concerns this clonotype: This may arise from a read error, as a much more abundant clone is one base away. The gene calls are TRBV5-1 and TRBJ2-7; D might be TRBD1 or TRBD2, each matching 6 bases. This CDR3 comprises 15 residues. Per germline, CDR1 SGHRS and CDR2 YFSETQ. The V gene lost 0 bases and the J gene lost 2 bases, with 12 bases spanning the gap. The CDR3 sequence: CASSLDRGQAYEQYV. The CDR3, as DNA: TGCGCCAGCAGCTTGGACCGGGGGCAAGCCTACGAGCAGTACGTC.

This clonotype was picked up many times. The V and J genes are TRBV7-6 and TRBJ2-3; D gene ambiguous. The CDR3 totals 13 residues. Trimming removed 5 bases at V and 2 bases at J, with 8 bases between. Per germline, CDR1 SGHVS and CDR2 FNYEAQ. The CDR3: CASSTRDTDTQYF. In DNA form, the CDR3 reads TGTGCCAGCAGCACCAGAGACACAGATACGCAGTATTTT.

This clonotype was picked up many times. This chain links TRBV12-3 or TRBV12-4 with TRBJ2-3; tentative D call: TRBD2 (6 bases). The germline V and J ends were trimmed by 7 bases and 2 bases, with 16 bases remaining between them. The CDR3 is 15 amino acids. The CDR3 coding sequence is TGTGCCAGCAAAAAATTGCGGGAATACACAGATACGCAGTATTTT. Its protein is CASKKLREYTDTQYF.

This clonotype was counted a few times. This chain uses TRBV5-1 with TRBJ2-2; 11 bases align to TRBD2. J gave up 4 bases and V 4 bases, and 6 bases lay outside the gene matches. Germline-derived CDR1 and CDR2 are SGHRS and YFSETQ. This CDR3 region has 16 residues. CDR3 sequence: CASSSTSGGTTGELFF. Here the CDR3 DNA reads TGCGCCAGCAGCAGTACTAGCGGGGGTACCACCGGGGAGCTGTTTTTT. Using reference TRBV5-1 and TRBJ2-2 for the parts outside the CDR3, the full variable domain is KAGVTQTPRYLIKTRGQQVTLSCSPISGHRSVSWYQQTPGQGLQFLFEYFSETQRNKGNFPGRFSGRQFSNSRSEMNVSTLELGDSALYLCASSSTSGGTTGELFFGEGSRLTVL.

This rearrangement joins TRBV6-1 to TRBJ2-5; possible D gene TRBD2, 6 bases. The ends were cut back, 0 bases at V and 3 bases at J, with 11 bases in the middle. The germline gives CDR1 MNHNS, CDR2 SASEGT. The CDR3 spans 15 residues. CDR3 DNA sequence: TGTGCCAGCAGTGAAGCGATCGGGGGAGAAGAGACCCAGTACTTC. It codes for CASSEAIGGEETQYF.

The chain links TRBV7-9 to TRBJ2-7, with a tentative D call TRBD1 (6 bases). This CDR3 comprises 14 residues. Germline V lookup: CDR1 SEHNR, CDR2 FQNEAQ (reference sequence). Trimming took off 5 bases at V and 5 bases at J, with 16 bases between the two ends. CDR3 DNA: TGTGCCAGCAGCCTTGACTACAGGGCCCACGAGCAGTACTTC. Translation: CASSLDYRAHEQYF.

The V and J genes are TRBV18 and TRBJ2-3; D might be TRBD2 (6 bases). The CDR3 length is 14 residues. V was cut by 6 bases and J by 6 bases, with 16 bases left in between. Germline V gene lookup returns CDR1 KGHSH and CDR2 LQKENI. The CDR3 loop reads CASSPTAGLDTQYF. CDR3 nucleotides: TGTGCCAGCTCTCCAACGGCGGGATTGGATACGCAGTATTTT.

The sample holds many counts of this clonotype. The chain is built from TRBV5-1 and TRBJ2-3, with 9 bases fitting TRBD1. CDR3 size: 15 residues. Looked up from germline, CDR1 is SGHRS and CDR2 is YFSETQ. Trimming cost V 5 bases and J 4 bases; bases outside gene matches: 8. In DNA, the CDR3 is TGCGCCAGCAGGCTATCGGACAGGGGCTCAGATACGCAGTATTTT. Its translation: CASRLSDRGSDTQYF.

This clonotype was seen many times. This sequence joins TRBV12-3 or TRBV12-4 and TRBJ1-4; TRBD1 aligns across 10 bases. V lost 6 bases to trimming and J lost 7 bases; unmatched junction nucleotides: 5. This CDR3 is 14 amino acids long. In nucleotides, the CDR3 is TGTGCCAGCAGCCCGGGACAGGGGATTGAAAAACTGTTTTTT. It is translated as CASSPGQGIEKLFF.

This clonotype was detected many times. This chain joins TRBV6-4 and TRBJ2-2, with D possibly being TRBD1 or TRBD2 (5 bases each). Trimming cost V 2 bases and J 6 bases, with 7 bases left between them. Germline CDR1 reads MRHNA; CDR2 reads SNTAGT. The CDR3 is made up of 13 amino acids. The DNA for the CDR3 is TGTGCCAGCAGTGACGGGGGTCCCGGGGAGCTGTTTTTT. Translation: CASSDGGPGELFF.

The chain carries TRBV5-1 and TRBJ2-3; D unresolved. The V gene lost 0 bases and the J gene lost 11 bases, with 10 bases spanning the gap. CDR3 length: 12 residues. The germline gives CDR1 SGHRS, CDR2 YFSETQ. The CDR3 loop is CASSLAPGVQYF. CDR3 nucleotides: TGCGCCAGCAGCTTGGCCCCAGGTGTGCAGTATTTT.

This rearrangement joins TRBV24-1 to TRBJ1-6, with D uncertain. Trimming cost V 8 bases and J 5 bases, with 12 bases left between them. CDR3 length equals 14 residues. Germline CDR1 KGHDR, CDR2 SFDVKD. CDR3 coding DNA: TGTGCCACCATCGCCGTAACGAATAATTCACCCCTCCACTTT. Residues: CATIAVTNNSPLHF.

The chain is built from TRBV12-3 or TRBV12-4 and TRBJ2-1; 10 nucleotides line up with TRBD1. This CDR3 is 17 amino acids long. After removal of 5 bases from V and 5 bases from J, the junction contained 12 bases not matched to a gene. This CDR3 is CASSLRQGAGRDNEQFF. The CDR3 DNA sequence: TGTGCCAGCAGTCTAAGACAGGGGGCTGGTAGGGACAATGAGCAGTTCTTC.

In this sample, this clonotype turned up a few times. The gene calls are TRBV3-1 and TRBJ1-1; D remains ambiguous. CDR1 is LGHDT and CDR2 is YNNKEL in the germline V gene (reference sequence). CDR3 length: 14 amino acids. The V and J ends lost 0 bases and 10 bases respectively, with 15 bases between them. CDR3 nucleotide sequence: TGTGCCAGCAGCCAAGAAGGGTCCTTTGGGGTAGCTTTCTTT. It specifies CASSQEGSFGVAFF.

The chain recombines TRBV7-8 with TRBJ1-3; 9 bases map to TRBD1. With V trimmed by 3 bases and J by 0 bases, 6 bases remained unmatched. CDR1 SGHVS and CDR2 FQNEAQ come from the germline V gene. The CDR3 is 17 amino acids. CDR3 amino acids: CASSFGTGISSGNTIYF. For the CDR3, the DNA is TGTGCCAGCAGCTTTGGGACAGGGATTAGCTCTGGAAACACCATATATTTT.

The chain recombines TRBV5-1 with TRBJ2-7, with TRBD1 matching over 10 bases. Germline-derived CDR1 and CDR2 are SGHRS and YFSETQ. The junction had 11 bases not matched to a gene; V was cut back by 7 bases and J by 4 bases. This CDR3 has 15 residues. The CDR3 region is CASRDRDRGTYEQYV. The CDR3 region has the DNA TGCGCCAGCCGAGACCGGGACAGGGGTACGTACGAGCAGTACGTC.

This clonotype was found many times. The V gene is TRBV4-3, the J gene TRBJ2-7; no clear D gene. Trimming removed 1 base at V and 4 bases at J, with 8 bases between. The CDR3 has 13 amino acids. In germline, CDR1 is LGHNA, CDR2 YSLEER. The CDR3 bases are TGCGCCAGCAGCCAAGGTCTACGGTACGAGCAGTACTTC. It encodes CASSQGLRYEQYF.

The chain carries TRBV9 and TRBJ1-3; TRBD1 is a possible D gene (6 bases). The CDR3 is 17 amino acids. The germline gives CDR1 SGDLS, CDR2 YYNGEE. The germline V and J ends were trimmed by 4 bases and 0 bases, with 17 bases remaining between them. The CDR3 loop reads CASSKTGPQISGNTIYF. As DNA, the CDR3 is TGTGCCAGCAGCAAGACAGGCCCTCAAATCTCTGGAAACACCATATATTTT.

V and J are TRBV10-3 and TRBJ2-7; 8 nucleotides line up with TRBD1. With 3 bases clipped from V and 0 bases from J, the junction kept 7 bases outside the gene matches. In germline, CDR1 is ENHRY, CDR2 SYGVKD. The CDR3 is made up of 16 amino acids. The CDR3 DNA reads TGTGCCATCAGTGACCCCGGACAGGGTAGCTCCTACGAGCAGTACTTC. Its protein is CAISDPGQGSSYEQYF.

V gene TRBV7-6 combines with J gene TRBJ2-1, with 8 positions matching TRBD2. The V and J ends lost 2 bases and 2 bases, in that order; junction bases with no gene match: 8. The CDR3 is 17 amino acids. Germline loops: CDR1 SGHVS, CDR2 FNYEAQ. Here the CDR3 reads CASSLRGGTVAYNEQFF. CDR3 DNA: TGTGCCAGCAGCTTACGGGGGGGTACCGTTGCCTACAATGAGCAGTTCTTC.

The chain uses TRBV18 and TRBJ2-5, with 9 bases lining up with TRBD1. From germline, CDR1 is KGHSH and CDR2 LQKENI. The CDR3 length is 16 residues. The V and J ends lost 3 bases and 1 base, in that order; junction bases with no gene match: 6. The CDR3 coding sequence is TGTGCCAGCTCACCCCAAGGACAGGGGTCCCAAGAGACCCAGTACTTC. Its translation: CASSPQGQGSQETQYF.

V is TRBV7-9 and J is TRBJ1-5; D is possibly TRBD1 (6 bases). The V end lost 1 base, the J end lost 2 bases, and 15 bases lay between the germline ends. CDR1 and CDR2 from the germline V gene are SEHNR and FQNEAQ (reference sequence). This CDR3 is 17 amino acids long. The CDR3 region has the DNA TGTGCCAGCAGCTTAGATGGCTCAGGGGATCGCAATCAGCCCCAGCATTTT. This sequence encodes CASSLDGSGDRNQPQHF.